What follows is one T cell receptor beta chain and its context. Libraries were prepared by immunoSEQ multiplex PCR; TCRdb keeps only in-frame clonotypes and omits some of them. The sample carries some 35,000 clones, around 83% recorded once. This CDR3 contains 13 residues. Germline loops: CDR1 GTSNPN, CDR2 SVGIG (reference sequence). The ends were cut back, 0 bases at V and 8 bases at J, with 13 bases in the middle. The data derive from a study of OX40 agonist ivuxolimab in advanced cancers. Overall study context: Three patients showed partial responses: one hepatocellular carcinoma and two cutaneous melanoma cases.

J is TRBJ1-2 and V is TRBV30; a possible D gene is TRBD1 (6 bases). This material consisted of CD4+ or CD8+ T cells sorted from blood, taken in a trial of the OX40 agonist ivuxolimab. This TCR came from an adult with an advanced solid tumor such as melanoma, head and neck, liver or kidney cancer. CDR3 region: CAWSVRGGLGYTF. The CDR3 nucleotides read TGTGCCTGGAGTGTACGGGGGGGGCTAGGCTACACCTTC.